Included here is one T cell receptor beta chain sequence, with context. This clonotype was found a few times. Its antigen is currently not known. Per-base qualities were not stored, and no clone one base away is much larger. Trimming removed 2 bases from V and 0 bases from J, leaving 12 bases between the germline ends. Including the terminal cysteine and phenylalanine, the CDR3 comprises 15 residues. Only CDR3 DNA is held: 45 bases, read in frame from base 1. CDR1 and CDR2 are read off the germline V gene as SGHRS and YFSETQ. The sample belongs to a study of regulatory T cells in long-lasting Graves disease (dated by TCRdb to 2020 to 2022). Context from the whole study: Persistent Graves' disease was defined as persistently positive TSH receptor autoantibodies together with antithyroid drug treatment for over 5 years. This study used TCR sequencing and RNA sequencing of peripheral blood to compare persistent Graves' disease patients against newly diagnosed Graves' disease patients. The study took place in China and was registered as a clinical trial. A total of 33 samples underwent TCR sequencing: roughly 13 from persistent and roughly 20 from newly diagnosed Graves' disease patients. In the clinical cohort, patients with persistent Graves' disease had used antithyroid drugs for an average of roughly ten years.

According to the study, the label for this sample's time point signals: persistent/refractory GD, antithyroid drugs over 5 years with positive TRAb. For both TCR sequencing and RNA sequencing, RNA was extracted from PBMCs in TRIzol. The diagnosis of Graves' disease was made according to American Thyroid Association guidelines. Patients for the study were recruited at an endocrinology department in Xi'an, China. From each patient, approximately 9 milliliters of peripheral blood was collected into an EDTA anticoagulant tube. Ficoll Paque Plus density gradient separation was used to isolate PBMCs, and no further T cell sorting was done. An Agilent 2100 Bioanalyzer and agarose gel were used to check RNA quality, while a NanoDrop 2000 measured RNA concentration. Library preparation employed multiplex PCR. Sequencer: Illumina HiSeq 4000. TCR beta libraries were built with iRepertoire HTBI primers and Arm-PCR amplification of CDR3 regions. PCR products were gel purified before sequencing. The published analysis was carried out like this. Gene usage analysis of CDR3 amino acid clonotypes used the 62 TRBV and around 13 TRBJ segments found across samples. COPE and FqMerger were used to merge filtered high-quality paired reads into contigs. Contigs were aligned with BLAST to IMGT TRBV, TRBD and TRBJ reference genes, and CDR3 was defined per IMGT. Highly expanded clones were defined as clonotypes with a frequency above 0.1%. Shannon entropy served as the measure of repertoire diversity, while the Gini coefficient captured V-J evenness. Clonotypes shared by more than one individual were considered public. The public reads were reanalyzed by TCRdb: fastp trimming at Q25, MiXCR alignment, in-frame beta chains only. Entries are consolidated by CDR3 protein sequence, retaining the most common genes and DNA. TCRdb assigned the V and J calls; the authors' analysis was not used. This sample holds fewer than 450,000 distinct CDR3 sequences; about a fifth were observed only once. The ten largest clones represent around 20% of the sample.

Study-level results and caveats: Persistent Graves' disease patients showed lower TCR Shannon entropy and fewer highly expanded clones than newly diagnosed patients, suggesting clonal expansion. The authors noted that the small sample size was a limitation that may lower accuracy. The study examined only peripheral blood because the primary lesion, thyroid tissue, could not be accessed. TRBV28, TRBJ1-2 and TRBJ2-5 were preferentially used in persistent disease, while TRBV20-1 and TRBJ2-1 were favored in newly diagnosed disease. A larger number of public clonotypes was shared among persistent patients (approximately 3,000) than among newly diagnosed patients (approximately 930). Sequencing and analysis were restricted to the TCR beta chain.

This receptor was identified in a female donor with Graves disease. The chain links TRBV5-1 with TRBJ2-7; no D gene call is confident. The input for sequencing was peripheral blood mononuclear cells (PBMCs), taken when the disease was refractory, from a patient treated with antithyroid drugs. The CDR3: CASSLAQVGSYEQYF. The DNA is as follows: TGCGCCAGCAGCTTAGCCCAGGTGGGCTCCTACGAGCAGTACTTC.